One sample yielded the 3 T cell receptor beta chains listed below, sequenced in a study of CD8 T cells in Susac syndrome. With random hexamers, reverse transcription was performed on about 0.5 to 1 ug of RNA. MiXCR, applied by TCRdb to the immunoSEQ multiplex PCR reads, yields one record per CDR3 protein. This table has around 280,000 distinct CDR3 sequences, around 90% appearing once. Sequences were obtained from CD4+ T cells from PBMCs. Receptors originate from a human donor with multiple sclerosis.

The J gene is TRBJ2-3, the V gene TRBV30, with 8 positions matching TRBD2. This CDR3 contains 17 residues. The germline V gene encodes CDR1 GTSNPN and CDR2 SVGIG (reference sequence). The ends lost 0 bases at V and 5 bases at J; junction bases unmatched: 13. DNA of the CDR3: TGTGCCTGGAGTGTCCCCCACGGGGGACTAGAGGTAGATACGCAGTATTTT. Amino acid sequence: CAWSVPHGGLEVDTQYF.

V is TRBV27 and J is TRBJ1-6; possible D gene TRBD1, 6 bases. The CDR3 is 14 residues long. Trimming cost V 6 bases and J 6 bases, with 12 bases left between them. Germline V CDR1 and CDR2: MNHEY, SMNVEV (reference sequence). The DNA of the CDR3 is TGTGCCAGCAGGAGGGCAGGGGCTAATTCACCCCTCCACTTT. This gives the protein CASRRAGANSPLHF.

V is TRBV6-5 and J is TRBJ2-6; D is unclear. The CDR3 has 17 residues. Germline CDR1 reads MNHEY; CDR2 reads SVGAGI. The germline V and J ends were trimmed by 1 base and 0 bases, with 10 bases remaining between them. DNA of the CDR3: TGTGCCAGCAGTTACTTCCCCAGGAACTCTGGGGCCAACGTCCTGACTTTC. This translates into CASSYFPRNSGANVLTF.